The sequence of this T cell receptor (beta chain) was determined in a study of beta chain features in type 1 diabetes. All of the isolated RNA was reverse transcribed, so expressed TCRB transcripts were sequenced. Method: immunoSEQ multiplex PCR; TCRdb's copy keeps in-frame clones and lacks some. The sample yields under 250,000 clones, about a tenth seen once. The CDR3 runs 12 residues. CDR1 is SQVTM, CDR2 ANQGSEA, per germline. V gave up 4 bases and J gave up 7 bases; unmatched junction bases: 3. Every single donor gave one heparinised blood draw, and these averaged roughly 100 mL. CD45RO/CCR7/CD25/CD127/CD95/CD27 sorting isolated CD4+ naive, central memory, regulatory and stem cell-like memory cells. The purity of all sorted populations exceeded 98%.

The sequencing sample was made of central memory CD4+ T cells from blood. The rearrangement uses TRBV29-1 and TRBJ2-1, with 8 bases aligning to TRBD1. The sequence was obtained from a man younger than 30 in good health. The CDR3 DNA reads as TGCAGCGTTGGACAGGGGCGGAATGAGCAGTTCTTC. Translation gives CSVGQGRNEQFF.